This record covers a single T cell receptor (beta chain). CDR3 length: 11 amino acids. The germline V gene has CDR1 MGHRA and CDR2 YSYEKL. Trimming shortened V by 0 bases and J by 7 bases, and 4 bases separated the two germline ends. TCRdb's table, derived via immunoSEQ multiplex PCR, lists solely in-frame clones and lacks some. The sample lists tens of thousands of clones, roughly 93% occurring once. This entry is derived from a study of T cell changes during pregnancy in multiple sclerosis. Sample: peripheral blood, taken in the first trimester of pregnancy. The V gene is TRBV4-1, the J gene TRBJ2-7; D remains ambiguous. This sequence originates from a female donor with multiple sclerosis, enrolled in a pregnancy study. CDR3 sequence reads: CASSQEREQYF. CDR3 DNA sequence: TGCGCCAGCAGCCAAGAGAGGGAGCAGTACTTC.